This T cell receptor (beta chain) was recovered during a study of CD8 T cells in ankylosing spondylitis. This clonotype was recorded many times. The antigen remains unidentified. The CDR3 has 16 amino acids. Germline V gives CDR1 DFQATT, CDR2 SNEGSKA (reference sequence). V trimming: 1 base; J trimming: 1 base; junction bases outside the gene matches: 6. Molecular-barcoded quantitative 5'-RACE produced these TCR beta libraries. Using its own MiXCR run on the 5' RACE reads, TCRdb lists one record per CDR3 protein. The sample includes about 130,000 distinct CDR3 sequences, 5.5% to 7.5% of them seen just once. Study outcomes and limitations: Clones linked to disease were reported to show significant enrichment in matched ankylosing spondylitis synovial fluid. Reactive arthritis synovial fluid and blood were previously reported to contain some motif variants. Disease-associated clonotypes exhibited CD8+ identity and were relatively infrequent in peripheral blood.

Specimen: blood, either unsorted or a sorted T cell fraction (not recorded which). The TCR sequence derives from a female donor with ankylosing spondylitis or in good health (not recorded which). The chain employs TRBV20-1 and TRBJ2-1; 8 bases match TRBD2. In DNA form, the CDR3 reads TGCAGTGCTAGAGTGGGTACTAGCGGTTCCTACAATGAGCAGTTCTTC. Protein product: CSARVGTSGSYNEQFF.